This T cell receptor beta chain was sequenced during a study of cytomegalovirus exposure and HLA in healthy donors. The study's findings and limits: The study labeled approximately 150 TCR beta chains cytomegalovirus-associated.

A word on this clone: Antigen: not known.

Using immunoSEQ multiplex PCR, the repertoire was profiled, and TCRdb retains in-frame clones only, with some absent. This sample yields about 63,000 clones, of which 80% to 90% are seen a single time; roughly 1.2% belongs to the top ten. The sequenced material came from PBMCs. This TCR derives from a woman aged 18-35 years in good health and CMV-seronegative.

CDR3 loop: CASSSFGLRAVFNYGYTF. CDR3 sequence (DNA): TGTGCCAGCAGCTCCTTCGGACTGAGGGCCGTCTTTAACTATGGCTACACCTTC. The V call is TRBV5-4, the J call TRBJ1-2, with D unclear. V shed 3 bases and J shed 1 base, with 22 bases lying between them. This CDR3 has 18 residues. CDR1 SGHNT and CDR2 YYREEE come from the germline V gene (reference sequence). Filled out from reference TRBV5-4 and TRBJ1-2, the complete variable domain reads ETGVTQSPTHLIKTRGQQVTLRCSSQSGHNTVSWYQQALGQGPQFIFQYYREEENGRGNFPPRFSGLQFPNYSSELNVNALELDDSALYLCASSSFGLRAVFNYGYTFGSGTRLTVV.